The present entry profiles one T cell receptor beta chain with its context. Per the germline V gene, CDR1 is MNHEY and CDR2 is SMNVEV (reference sequence). V was cut by 3 bases and J by 8 bases, with 17 bases left in between. This CDR3 has 15 amino acids. This entry is derived from a study of T cell changes during pregnancy in multiple sclerosis. Method: immunoSEQ multiplex PCR; TCRdb's copy keeps in-frame clones and lacks some. Among some 38,000 clones listed, more than 90% were seen once. The V and J genes are TRBV27 and TRBJ2-1, with D unclear. This specimen consisted of CD8+ T cells from peripheral blood mononuclear cells, obtained after pregnancy. The sequence derives from a female donor with multiple sclerosis, enrolled in a pregnancy study. CDR3 coding DNA: TGTGCCAGCAGTTTTCCTCTGGGCCCATACCATGAGCAGTTCTTC. Encoded protein: CASSFPLGPYHEQFF.